This TCR beta chain was captured by sequencing in a study of blood T cell repertoires in COVID-19. Study summary: T cells, B-cell-depleted T cells, or PBMCs provided the cDNA or gDNA that served as material.

Recruited during active infection, patients (from Seattle) were subsequently followed longitudinally. The data were produced by immunoSEQ multiplex PCR, yet TCRdb's version contains in-frame clones alone and is incomplete. The profile shows some 360,000 clones, more than 70% of them singletons. J gave up 8 bases and V 5 bases, and 14 bases lay outside the gene matches. CDR1 SGHTA and CDR2 FQGTGA come from the germline V gene. This CDR3 is 15 amino acids long. The clonotype originates from a woman in her fifties or sixties with COVID-19, enrolled during active disease. Material for sequencing was peripheral blood. The V gene is TRBV7-3, the J gene TRBJ1-2; 7 positions match TRBD1. CDR3 loop: CASSPRTGERQGYTF. The CDR3 DNA follows: TGTGCCAGCAGCCCCCGGACAGGAGAACGGCAAGGCTACACCTTC.